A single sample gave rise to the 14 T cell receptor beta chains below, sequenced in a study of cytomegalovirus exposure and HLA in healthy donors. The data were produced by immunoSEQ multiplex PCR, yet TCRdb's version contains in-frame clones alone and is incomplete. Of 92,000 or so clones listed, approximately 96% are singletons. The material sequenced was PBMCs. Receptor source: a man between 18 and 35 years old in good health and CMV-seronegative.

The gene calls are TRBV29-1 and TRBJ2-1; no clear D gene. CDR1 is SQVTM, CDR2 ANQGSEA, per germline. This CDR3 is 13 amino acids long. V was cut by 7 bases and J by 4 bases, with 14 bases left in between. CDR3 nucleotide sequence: TGCAGCGCCCTCCGGAGTTCGTACAATGAGCAGTTCTTC. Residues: CSALRSSYNEQFF.

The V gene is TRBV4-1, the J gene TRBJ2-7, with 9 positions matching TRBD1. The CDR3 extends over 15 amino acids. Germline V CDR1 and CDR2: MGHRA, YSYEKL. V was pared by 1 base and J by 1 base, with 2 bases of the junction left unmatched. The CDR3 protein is CASSQGTGASYEQYF. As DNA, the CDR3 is TGCGCCAGCAGCCAAGGGACAGGGGCTTCCTACGAGCAGTACTTC.

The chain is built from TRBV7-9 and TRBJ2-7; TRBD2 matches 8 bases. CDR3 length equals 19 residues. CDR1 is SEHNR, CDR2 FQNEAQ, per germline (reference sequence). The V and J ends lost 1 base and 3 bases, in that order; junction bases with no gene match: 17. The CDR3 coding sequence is TGTGCCAGCAGCTTAGATCGGTCGAGGGGCGGGAGGCGAGACTACGAGCAGTACTTC. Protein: CASSLDRSRGGRRDYEQYF.

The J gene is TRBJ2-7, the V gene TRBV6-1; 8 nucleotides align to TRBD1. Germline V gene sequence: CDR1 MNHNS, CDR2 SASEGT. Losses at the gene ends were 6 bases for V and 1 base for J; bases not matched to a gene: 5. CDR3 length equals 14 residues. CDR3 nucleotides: TGTGCCAGCAGGGGACAGGTCTTTTCCTACGAGCAGTACGTC. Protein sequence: CASRGQVFSYEQYV.

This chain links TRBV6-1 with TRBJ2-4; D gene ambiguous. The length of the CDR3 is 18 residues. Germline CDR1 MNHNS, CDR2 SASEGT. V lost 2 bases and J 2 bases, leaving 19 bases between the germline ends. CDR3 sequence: CASSERGLPKLPKNIQYF. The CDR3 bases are TGTGCCAGCAGTGAAAGAGGTCTCCCCAAGTTACCCAAAAACATTCAGTACTTC.

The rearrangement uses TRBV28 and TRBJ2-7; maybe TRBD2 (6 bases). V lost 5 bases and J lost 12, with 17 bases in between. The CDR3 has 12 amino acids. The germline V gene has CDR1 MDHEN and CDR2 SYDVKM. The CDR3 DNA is TGTGCCAGCAGTAACCGCGGGGACCCCGGGTACTTC. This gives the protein CASSNRGDPGYF.

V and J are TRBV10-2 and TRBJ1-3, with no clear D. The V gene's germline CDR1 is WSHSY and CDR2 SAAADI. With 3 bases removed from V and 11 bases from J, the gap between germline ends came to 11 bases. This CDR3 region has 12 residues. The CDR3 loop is CASSDGEIAIYF. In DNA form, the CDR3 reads TGCGCCAGCAGTGATGGGGAGATCGCCATATATTTT.

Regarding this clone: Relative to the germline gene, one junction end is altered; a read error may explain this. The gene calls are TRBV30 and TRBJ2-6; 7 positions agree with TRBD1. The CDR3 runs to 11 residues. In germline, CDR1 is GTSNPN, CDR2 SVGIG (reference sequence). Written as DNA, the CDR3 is TGTGCCTGGGGGACCGACCACAGGGGTTCGTTC. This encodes CAWGTDHRGSF.

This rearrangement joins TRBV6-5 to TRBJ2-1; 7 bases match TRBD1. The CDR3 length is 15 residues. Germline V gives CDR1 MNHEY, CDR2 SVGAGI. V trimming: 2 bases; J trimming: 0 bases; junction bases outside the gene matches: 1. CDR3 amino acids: CASSYRDSSYNEQFF. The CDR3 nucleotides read TGTGCCAGCAGTTACCGGGACAGCTCCTACAATGAGCAGTTCTTC.

CDR3 region: CASSAMDSSNYGYTF. For the CDR3, the DNA is TGTGCCAGCAGCGCTATGGACAGCTCGAACTATGGCTACACCTTC. This chain joins TRBV9 and TRBJ1-2; a possible D gene is TRBD1 (6 bases). V lost 3 bases to trimming and J lost 2 bases, with 14 bases between them. There are 15 residues in the CDR3. Germline CDR1 reads SGDLS; CDR2 reads YYNGEE.

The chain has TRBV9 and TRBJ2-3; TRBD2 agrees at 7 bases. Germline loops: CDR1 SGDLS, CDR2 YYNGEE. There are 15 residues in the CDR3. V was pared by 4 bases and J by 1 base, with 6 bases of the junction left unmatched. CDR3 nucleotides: TGTGCCAGCAGCCCGACTAGCTCTGGCACAGATACGCAGTATTTT. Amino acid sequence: CASSPTSSGTDTQYF.

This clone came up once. The CDR3 region is CASSRLTGTRLTDTQYF. The CDR3 region has the DNA TGTGCCAGCTCAAGGTTGACAGGGACACGTCTCACAGATACGCAGTATTTT. This chain joins TRBV18 and TRBJ2-3; 7 nucleotides match TRBD1. This CDR3 region has 17 residues. Germline CDR1 is KGHSH and CDR2 is LQKENI. The V segment lost 5 bases and the J segment 2 bases; nucleotides outside the gene matches: 13.

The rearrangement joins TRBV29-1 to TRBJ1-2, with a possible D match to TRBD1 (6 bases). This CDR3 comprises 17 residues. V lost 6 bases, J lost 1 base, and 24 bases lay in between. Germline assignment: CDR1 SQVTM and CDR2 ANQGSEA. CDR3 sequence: CSVPGALLPVLNYGYTF. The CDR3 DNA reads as TGCAGCGTCCCAGGGGCCCTCCTACCCGTACTTAACTATGGCTACACCTTC.

CDR3 residues: CASSLEPRSGNTIYF. The CDR3, as DNA: TGTGCCAGCAGCTTAGAACCGAGATCTGGAAACACCATATATTTT. This rearrangement joins TRBV7-2 to TRBJ1-3; D remains ambiguous. V was clipped by 1 base and J by 1 base, with 8 bases between them. This CDR3 has 15 amino acids. Germline V gives CDR1 SGHTA, CDR2 FQGNSA.